A selection of T cell receptor beta chains follows, all from one sample in a study of T cells after yellow fever vaccination. TCRdb itself ran the 5' RACE reads through MiXCR, one entry per CDR3 protein. The sample lists about 340,000 distinct CDR3 sequences; 12% were seen once. The sample here was CD4+ T cells sorted from PBMCs, taken 15 days after the yellow fever booster vaccination. The receptors were gathered from a man between 18 and 35 years old who received the YFV17D yellow fever vaccine. Each CDR3 is given without its conserved first and last residue. A D gene is named only where the DNA matches it firmly.

D gene,J gene,V gene,CDR3 protein
-,TRBJ2-6,TRBV6-5,ASSYSGPFLSSGANVLT
-,TRBJ2-5,TRBV25-1,ASSPLTGETQY
TRBD1,TRBJ1-2,TRBV18,ASSHDRGRWSYGYT
TRBD1,TRBJ1-1,TRBV20-1,STNRGGYTEAF
TRBD2,TRBJ2-7,TRBV7-9,ASSYSGGAYEQY
-,TRBJ2-5,TRBV12-5,ASGPGKLAVWETQY
-,TRBJ1-2,TRBV21-1,ASSNWVWGNYGYT
TRBD2,TRBJ2-1,TRBV4-1,ASSRRYTAGGSSYNEQF
-,TRBJ2-2,TRBV7-3,ASSQQGAANTGELF
-,TRBJ1-4,TRBV12-3/TRBV12-4,ASSLTEREKLF
-,TRBJ1-2,TRBV6-4,ASRLTSRFNYGYT
-,TRBJ1-2,TRBV12-3/TRBV12-4,ASSLFQGVKGGYT
-,TRBJ1-1,TRBV20-1,SARDRAGSTEAF
-,TRBJ1-5,TRBV24-1,ATSGGSSNQPQH
TRBD2,TRBJ2-5,TRBV4-1,ASSHQLAGGQETQY
TRBD2,TRBJ2-3,TRBV27,ASARREGTDTQY
-,TRBJ2-5,TRBV10-3,AIAQGLREGTQY
TRBD2,TRBJ2-5,TRBV2,ASSVGERGGQTQY
-,TRBJ2-3,TRBV7-2,ASSGRTDWTQY
-,TRBJ1-2,TRBV2,ASSEAYGYT
-,TRBJ1-2,TRBV7-2,ASSLDRTANYGYT
-,TRBJ2-5,TRBV7-9,ASSFGGWETQY
-,TRBJ1-4,TRBV27,ASRPISGAEKLF
-,TRBJ2-4,TRBV20-1,SARAGAKNIQY
TRBD1,TRBJ2-3,TRBV4-1,ASSRSQGTRGTDTQY
-,TRBJ1-1,TRBV11-2,ASTAQGGVTEAF
TRBD1,TRBJ2-3,TRBV5-1,ASSPQTGADTQY
TRBD1,TRBJ2-6,TRBV7-2,ASSPQTGFGANVLT
TRBD2,TRBJ2-5,TRBV29-1,SVERRSSGAPVTQY
TRBD1,TRBJ1-1,TRBV18,ASSQGQGNTEAF
TRBD2,TRBJ2-1,TRBV15,ATSASGANFYNEQF
-,TRBJ2-6,TRBV6-5,ASSYGWGANVLT
-,TRBJ2-5,TRBV29-1,SVDGSQGQETQY
-,TRBJ1-5,TRBV4-1,ASSQLGLDQPQH
TRBD2,TRBJ2-7,TRBV7-2,ASRSSGGVAYEQY
-,TRBJ2-7,TRBV7-6,ASSPDGEVSSYEQY
-,TRBJ1-5,TRBV21-1,ASSKYDRVMEGNQPQH
TRBD1,TRBJ2-1,TRBV4-3,ASSQDPGRDRARDEQF
-,TRBJ1-1,TRBV5-4,ASTRSGKMNTEAF
-,TRBJ2-7,TRBV28,ASSLWTAYEQY
TRBD2,TRBJ2-5,TRBV5-5,ASSLVVGGAETQY
-,TRBJ2-5,TRBV5-1,ASSLFPGQETQY
-,TRBJ1-4,TRBV7-9,ASSSASRVWEKLF
TRBD1,TRBJ2-7,TRBV6-5,ASRSGTGDSYEQY
-,TRBJ1-4,TRBV28,ASRSWTQDEKLF
TRBD1,TRBJ1-4,TRBV25-1,ASSAGQGRWLF
TRBD1,TRBJ1-2,TRBV7-2,ASSEYPGQGQL
-,TRBJ2-7,TRBV7-2,ASSLGQAQTYEQY
-,TRBJ1-1,TRBV5-1,ASSPGFGNTEAF
-,TRBJ2-5,TRBV5-1,ASGQNRAGETQY
-,TRBJ1-2,TRBV7-6,ASSRRGGDGYT
-,TRBJ2-1,TRBV25-1,ATTGAGTYNEQF
-,TRBJ1-2,TRBV20-1,SARSGNDYGYT